The source of this T cell receptor beta chain is a study of blood T cell repertoires in COVID-19. About the study: Samples of COVID-19 (acute and convalescent) were obtained from the United States, Italy and Spain.

Cohort allocation depended upon clinical history that participants reported. Trimming stripped 6 bases from V and 7 bases from J, with 9 bases between. This CDR3 comprises 11 residues. Germline-derived CDR1 and CDR2 are SGHNT and YENEEA. Sequencing was performed with immunoSEQ multiplex PCR; in TCRdb, only in-frame clones are kept and a portion is missing. The table shows about 240,000 clones, with about 86% occurring only once. What was sequenced was PBMCs or T cells enriched from blood (not recorded which). The genes are TRBV11-3 and TRBJ1-1; D might be TRBD1 (6 bases). The receptor comes from a woman in her forties with acute COVID-19. The CDR3 coding sequence is TGTGCCAGCAGTTGGACAGTTGAAGCTTTCTTT. Translating it yields CASSWTVEAFF.